This TCR beta chain is drawn from a study of preoperative IRX-2 immunotherapy in early breast cancer. Germline V gives CDR1 SGHNT, CDR2 YENEEA. The CDR3 length is 15 residues. V was pared by 3 bases and J by 4 bases, with 8 bases of the junction left unmatched. Produced via immunoSEQ multiplex PCR; TCRdb's table is partial and in-frame only. The data contain about 5,600 clones, roughly 68% of them seen just once; the ten biggest clones take up approximately 9.9%. Noted treatment: preoperative locoregional IRX-2 cytokine immunotherapy. Patients received preoperative, locoregional IRX-2 cytokine immunotherapy in a phase Ib study.

The receptor comes from a human donor with breast cancer. The starting material was tumor tissue, obtained before IRX-2 immunotherapy. This chain connects TRBV11-3 to TRBJ1-2; TRBD1 matches 7 bases. The CDR3 DNA reads TGTGCCAGCAGCTTGAGACAGGGCCGCGTCTATGGCTACACCTTC. Its translation is CASSLRQGRVYGYTF.